Each of the 16 T cell receptor beta chains below was sequenced from the same sample in a study of regulatory and conventional T cells in RAG deficiency. The method was immunoSEQ multiplex PCR; TCRdb's version includes in-frame clones alone and lacks a portion of them. Found here are 34,000 or so clones, roughly 90% of them singletons; the top ten hold roughly an eighth. This sample also appeared in a second study, on regulatory T cells. As that study records: Amplification used 52 TRBV primers and 13 TRBJ primers.

The material sequenced was CD8+ T cells sorted from blood. The source of these receptors is a human donor in good health.

V usage is TRBV6-4 and J usage is TRBJ2-1, with TRBD2 matching over 13 bases. CDR1 is MRHNA and CDR2 is SNTAGT in the germline V gene. There are 16 residues in the CDR3. The junction had 6 bases not matched to a gene; V was cut back by 0 bases and J by 10 bases. For the CDR3, the DNA is TGTGCCAGCAGTGACTCTTGGACTAGCGGGAGTAGGGAGCAGTTCTTC. It yields the protein CASSDSWTSGSREQFF.

The chain has TRBV27 and TRBJ2-7; D ambiguous. This CDR3 contains 11 residues. Per germline, CDR1 MNHEY and CDR2 SMNVEV (reference sequence). The V end lost 8 bases, the J end lost 5 bases, and 10 bases lay between the germline ends. The DNA for the CDR3 is TGTGCCAGCTTGTTGGGGAACGAGCAGTACTTC. This encodes CASLLGNEQYF.

The rearrangement joins TRBV2 to TRBJ2-3; tentatively, D is TRBD1 (5 bases). The CDR3 contains 13 residues. The ends were cut back, 7 bases at V and 7 bases at J, with 15 bases in the middle. The V gene's germline CDR1 is SNHLY and CDR2 FYNNEI. The CDR3: CASTLLDSYTQYF. In nucleotides, the CDR3 is TGTGCCAGCACCCTCCTCGACAGCTATACGCAGTATTTT.

This chain connects TRBV6-6 to TRBJ2-1, with 10 bases matching TRBD2. This CDR3 comprises 15 residues. V lost 7 bases and J lost 5; bases outside the gene matches: 8. Germline V gene lookup returns CDR1 MNHNY and CDR2 SVGAGI (reference sequence). The CDR3 region is CASNPSGSRNNEQFF. The CDR3 coding sequence is TGTGCCAGCAACCCTAGCGGGAGTCGTAACAATGAGCAGTTCTTC.

The chain joins TRBV7-9 to TRBJ2-7; no clear D. Germline values: CDR1 SEHNR, CDR2 FQNEAQ (reference sequence). This CDR3 contains 12 residues. V lost 1 base, J lost 3 bases, and 4 bases lay in between. The CDR3 sequence: CASSLGSYEQYF. The CDR3 DNA is TGTGCCAGCAGCTTAGGCAGCTACGAGCAGTACTTC. The full variable domain, rest sourced from reference TRBV7-9 and TRBJ2-7, is DTGVSQNPRHKITKRGQNVTFRCDPISEHNRLYWYRQTLGQGPEFLTYFQNEAQLEKSRLLSDRFSAERPKGSFSTLEIQRTEQGDSAMYLCASSLGSYEQYFGPGTRLTVT.

This rearrangement joins TRBV6-5 to TRBJ1-1; TRBD1 matches 7 bases. Germline V lookup: CDR1 MNHEY, CDR2 SVGAGI. V lost 5 bases, J lost 0 bases, and 6 bases stayed unmatched. The CDR3 runs to 15 residues. CDR3 in amino acids: CASSTWDSLNTEAFF. The CDR3 bases are TGTGCCAGCAGTACTTGGGACAGTTTGAACACTGAAGCTTTCTTT.

This chain connects TRBV29-1 to TRBJ2-3; D gene unclear. Germline V gene sequence: CDR1 SQVTM, CDR2 ANQGSEA. This CDR3 has 14 residues. V lost 5 bases and J 3 bases, leaving 15 bases between the germline ends. CDR3 sequence: CSVRFRLRTDTQYF. The CDR3 bases are TGCAGCGTTCGTTTTAGGTTGCGGACAGATACGCAGTATTTT.

V usage is TRBV7-8 and J usage is TRBJ1-2, with D unclear. The length of the CDR3 is 16 residues. Germline V gene data show CDR1 as SGHVS and CDR2 as FQNEAQ. The V and J ends lost 1 base and 0 bases respectively, with 12 bases between them. The CDR3 DNA follows: TGTGCCAGCAGCTTAGGCGGGAGCCCGGCTAACTATGGCTACACCTTC. Its translation: CASSLGGSPANYGYTF.

This chain joins TRBV30 and TRBJ2-3; D perhaps matches TRBD2 (5 bases). Germline-derived CDR1 and CDR2 are GTSNPN and SVGIG (reference sequence). The CDR3 consists of 12 residues. V was clipped by 3 bases and J by 6 bases, with 10 bases between them. The CDR3 region is CAWSGLEDTQYF. The DNA for the CDR3 is TGTGCCTGGAGCGGACTCGAGGATACGCAGTATTTT.

This chain uses TRBV19 with TRBJ1-2; a possible D gene is TRBD1 (6 bases). The CDR3 runs 14 residues. Trimming removed 6 bases at V and 5 bases at J, with 16 bases between. CDR1 is LNHDA, CDR2 SQIVND, per germline (reference sequence). CDR3: CASRETGSRYGYTF. In DNA form, the CDR3 reads TGTGCCAGTAGAGAAACAGGGTCGAGATATGGCTACACCTTC.

This clone was picked up one time. This rearrangement joins TRBV2 to TRBJ2-7; 11 nucleotides line up with TRBD2. Trimming cost V 4 bases and J 4 bases; bases outside gene matches: 3. CDR1 and CDR2 (germline): SNHLY, FYNNEI. This CDR3 spans 14 amino acids. CDR3 nucleotide sequence: TGTGCCAGCAGTGTCGGGACTAGCGGATACGAGCAGTACTTC. This translates into CASSVGTSGYEQYF. The whole variable domain, filled in from reference TRBV2 and TRBJ2-7, reads EPEVTQTPSHQVTQMGQEVILRCVPISNHLYFYWYRQILGQKVEFLVSFYNNEISEKSEIFDDQFSVERPDGSNFTLKIRSTKLEDSAMYFCASSVGTSGYEQYFGPGTRLTVT.

The chain joins TRBV28 to TRBJ1-2, with a possible D match to TRBD1 (5 bases). The CDR3 contains 14 residues. Germline loops: CDR1 MDHEN, CDR2 SYDVKM. Trimming stripped 4 bases from V and 6 bases from J, with 15 bases between. The CDR3, as DNA: TGTGCCAGCAGTTCCACACCCGACAGCGATGGCTACACCTTC. Protein product: CASSSTPDSDGYTF.

The V and J genes are TRBV28 and TRBJ2-2; D not resolved. There are 14 residues in the CDR3. V lost 5 bases and J lost 4, with 11 bases in between. Germline CDR1 and CDR2: MDHEN and SYDVKM. The CDR3 loop is CASSLTVVTGELFF. CDR3 coding DNA: TGTGCCAGCAGTCTCACAGTGGTCACCGGGGAGCTGTTTTTT.

V gene TRBV7-6 combines with J gene TRBJ2-6; no definite D call. V was cut by 4 bases and J by 2 bases, with 0 bases left in between. The CDR3 is made up of 12 amino acids. The V gene's germline CDR1 is SGHVS and CDR2 FNYEAQ. As DNA, the CDR3 is TGTGCCAGCAGCTCTGGGGCCAACGTCCTGACTTTC. Translation: CASSSGANVLTF.

The chain carries TRBV5-4 and TRBJ2-1, with a weak D call TRBD2 (6 bases). The CDR3 runs to 14 residues. Trimming took off 3 bases at V and 2 bases at J, with 9 bases between the two ends. Germline CDR1 reads SGHNT; CDR2 reads YYREEE (reference sequence). The CDR3 DNA sequence: TGTGCCAGCAGCTCAATAGCGGCCTACAATGAGCAGTTCTTC. Protein sequence: CASSSIAAYNEQFF.

This chain uses TRBV7-9 with TRBJ1-5; D is possibly TRBD1 (5 bases). Trimming took off 2 bases at V and 5 bases at J, with 10 bases between the two ends. The CDR3 has 14 residues. The germline gives CDR1 SEHNR, CDR2 FQNEAQ (reference sequence). The CDR3 sequence: CASSLRGVDQPQHF. DNA of the CDR3: TGTGCCAGCAGCTTACGGGGGGTGGATCAGCCCCAGCATTTT.